A single sample gave rise to the 29 T cell receptor beta chains below, sequenced in a study of blood T cell repertoires in COVID-19. Sequencing used immunoSEQ multiplex PCR; TCRdb keeps in-frame clones, though not all of them. The table lists approximately 300,000 clones, roughly 89% of them singletons. Sequences were obtained from PBMCs or T cells enriched from blood (not recorded which). The source is a woman aged 18-29 years with acute COVID-19.

The CDR3 sequence: CASSSPGEQFF. The CDR3 coding sequence is TGTGCCAGCAGCTCTCCCGGTGAGCAGTTCTTC. The chain carries TRBV7-9 and TRBJ2-1; D is undetermined. The CDR3 spans 11 residues. Looked up from germline, CDR1 is SEHNR and CDR2 is FQNEAQ (reference sequence). The V and J ends lost 4 bases and 9 bases respectively, with 7 bases between them.

The chain combines TRBV19 with TRBJ1-2; D gene unclear. Trimming left V 5 bases short and J 1 base short, with 8 bases between. The CDR3 is made up of 13 amino acids. Germline V lookup: CDR1 LNHDA, CDR2 SQIVND (reference sequence). Written as DNA, the CDR3 is TGTGCCAGTAGTTCCGGGGTTAACTATGGCTACACCTTC. This encodes CASSSGVNYGYTF. Using reference TRBV19 and TRBJ1-2 for the parts outside the CDR3, the full variable domain is DGGITQSPKYLFRKEGQNVTLSCEQNLNHDAMYWYRQDPGQGLRLIYYSQIVNDFQKGDIAEGYSVSREKKESFPLTVTSAQKNPTAFYLCASSSGVNYGYTFGSGTRLTVV.

The chain combines TRBV28 with TRBJ1-1; D remains unclear. Germline CDR1 reads MDHEN; CDR2 reads SYDVKM. There are 15 residues in the CDR3. Trimming removed 2 bases at V and 4 bases at J, with 14 bases between. CDR3 coding DNA: TGTGCCAGCAGTTTAACCCCACAGAATCCCACTGAAGCTTTCTTT. Translating it yields CASSLTPQNPTEAFF.

This chain joins TRBV6-5 and TRBJ1-1; no clear D gene. CDR1 is MNHEY and CDR2 is SVGAGI in the germline V gene. The CDR3 covers 15 residues. Trimming cost V 0 bases and J 1 base, with 9 bases left between them. CDR3 region: CASSYSWGGNTEAFF. The CDR3 DNA follows: TGTGCCAGCAGTTACTCGTGGGGAGGGAACACTGAAGCTTTCTTT.

The chain links TRBV28 to TRBJ2-5, with TRBD2 identical over 8 bases. This CDR3 has 15 residues. The V and J ends lost 5 bases and 2 bases, in that order; junction bases with no gene match: 7. CDR1 and CDR2 (germline): MDHEN, SYDVKM. CDR3 protein: CASSADGRGQETQYF. The CDR3 nucleotides are TGTGCCAGCAGTGCTGACGGGAGGGGGCAAGAGACCCAGTACTTC.

The chain recombines TRBV7-9 with TRBJ2-2; a weak D match, TRBD2 (6 bases). This CDR3 contains 18 residues. CDR1 is SEHNR, CDR2 FQNEAQ, per germline (reference sequence). Trimming pared 8 bases from V and 7 bases from J, leaving 29 bases between. The CDR3: CASFPPLLATPRDGELFF. The CDR3 region has the DNA TGTGCCAGCTTTCCCCCCTTACTAGCTACCCCTCGGGACGGGGAGCTGTTTTTT.

For this clone: Additional DNA sequences in this sample encode the identical CDR3. The genes are TRBV28 and TRBJ1-2; 7 bases line up with TRBD1. Germline CDR1 and CDR2: MDHEN and SYDVKM. The CDR3 is made up of 12 amino acids. J lost 4 bases, V lost 7 bases, and 3 bases had no gene match. The CDR3 region is CASTRDSYGYTF. The CDR3 DNA sequence: TGTGCCAGCACCCGGGACAGCTATGGCTACACCTTC.

V gene TRBV11-2 combines with J gene TRBJ2-7, with D hard to call. Trimming shortened V by 7 bases and J by 4 bases, and 14 bases separated the two germline ends. Germline V CDR1 and CDR2: SGHAT, FQNNGV. The CDR3 contains 13 residues. This chain's CDR3 is CASTFNVEYEQYF. The CDR3 nucleotides are TGTGCCAGCACCTTTAATGTTGAGTACGAGCAGTACTTC.

The chain recombines TRBV5-1 with TRBJ1-6; D unclear. Germline CDR1 SGHRS, CDR2 YFSETQ. The CDR3 has 16 amino acids. With 0 bases removed from V and 0 bases from J, the gap between germline ends came to 7 bases. CDR3 in amino acids: CASSLAGSSYNSPLHF. The CDR3 DNA reads as TGCGCCAGCAGCTTGGCAGGAAGCTCCTATAATTCACCCCTCCACTTT.

The rearrangement joins TRBV12-3 or TRBV12-4 to TRBJ2-7; 9 nucleotides line up with TRBD1. The CDR3 covers 13 residues. Trimming took 6 bases from V and 7 from J; bases not matched to a gene: 7. The CDR3 protein is CASSTTGGWEQYF. In DNA, the CDR3 is TGTGCCAGCAGCACTACAGGGGGCTGGGAGCAGTACTTC.

This chain connects TRBV6-5 to TRBJ2-5, with 9 bases aligning to TRBD2. From germline, CDR1 is MNHEY and CDR2 SVGAGI. The CDR3 totals 14 residues. The junction had 7 bases not matched to a gene; V was cut back by 7 bases and J by 4 bases. CDR3 sequence: CASNLAGSIETQYF. CDR3 DNA: TGTGCCAGCAATCTAGCGGGATCTATAGAGACCCAGTACTTC.

The rearrangement links TRBV9 to TRBJ2-1; possible D gene TRBD2, 5 bases. This CDR3 is built from 16 residues. V was pared by 3 bases and J by 8 bases, with 21 bases between. Germline CDR1 SGDLS, CDR2 YYNGEE. The CDR3 spells CASSERARESVYEQFF. The DNA of the CDR3 is TGTGCCAGCAGCGAGAGGGCGAGGGAGTCGGTTTATGAGCAGTTCTTC.

V and J are TRBV15 and TRBJ2-4, with a weak D call TRBD2 (6 bases). Trimming shortened V by 5 bases and J by 1 base, and 24 bases separated the two germline ends. Germline V gene data show CDR1 as LNHNV and CDR2 as YYDKDF (reference sequence). The CDR3 totals 19 residues. The CDR3 nucleotides are TGTGCCACCAGCTCCGAGGGTGATTTCGGGGGAGCGGCCAAAAACATTCAGTACTTC. Protein: CATSSEGDFGGAAKNIQYF.

The gene calls are TRBV5-8 and TRBJ1-2; D uncertain. Germline CDR1 and CDR2: SGHTS and YDEGEE. The V end was cut by 2 bases, the J end by 8 bases, with 10 bases between. The CDR3 consists of 12 residues. The CDR3 protein is CASSFEGRGYTF. As DNA, the CDR3 is TGTGCCAGCAGCTTTGAGGGTCGAGGCTACACCTTC. Variable domain in full (rest from reference TRBV5-8 and TRBJ1-2): EAGVTQSPTHLIKTRGQQATLRCSPISGHTSVYWYQQALGLGLQFLLWYDEGEERNRGNFPPRFSGRQFPNYSSELNVNALELEDSALYLCASSFEGRGYTFGSGTRLTVV.

The CDR3 loop reads CATSDVDRPQETQYF. The CDR3, as DNA: TGTGCCACCAGTGATGTCGACAGGCCACAGGAGACCCAGTACTTC. V usage is TRBV24-1 and J usage is TRBJ2-5; maybe TRBD1 (6 bases). Trimming removed 3 bases at V and 5 bases at J, with 15 bases between. The V gene's germline CDR1 is KGHDR and CDR2 SFDVKD. This CDR3 comprises 15 residues.

V gene TRBV15 combines with J gene TRBJ1-2; weak D call: TRBD1 (6 bases). This CDR3 comprises 15 residues. V lost 0 bases to trimming and J lost 5 bases, with 13 bases between them. The V gene's germline CDR1 is LNHNV and CDR2 YYDKDF (reference sequence). Here the CDR3 DNA reads TGTGCCACCAGCAGAGATCTGACAGGACAGTATGGCTACACCTTC. It specifies CATSRDLTGQYGYTF.

CDR3 sequence reads: CASSLAIGGNYGYTF. The CDR3 DNA follows: TGCGCCAGCAGCTTGGCCATAGGAGGGAACTATGGCTACACCTTC. V is TRBV5-1 and J is TRBJ1-2; the D is unclear. The CDR3 runs 15 residues. V was pared by 0 bases and J by 2 bases, with 11 bases between. Germline V gives CDR1 SGHRS, CDR2 YFSETQ.

This chain uses TRBV11-2 with TRBJ2-2; D remains ambiguous. The CDR3 is made up of 13 amino acids. Deletions cut 4 bases from V and 4 bases from J, with 7 bases between. From germline, CDR1 is SGHAT and CDR2 FQNNGV. The CDR3, as DNA: TGTGCCAGCAGCTCTATACTCACCGGGGAGCTGTTTTTT. It is translated as CASSSILTGELFF.

The chain links TRBV19 to TRBJ2-7; the match to TRBD1 covers 7 bases. Germline V gene lookup returns CDR1 LNHDA and CDR2 SQIVND (reference sequence). The junction had 8 bases not matched to a gene; V was cut back by 4 bases and J by 2 bases. The CDR3 runs 15 residues. The CDR3 loop is CASSTTGVFPYEQYF. The CDR3 DNA is TGTGCCAGTAGTACTACAGGGGTCTTCCCCTACGAGCAGTACTTC.

The chain couples TRBV5-5 to TRBJ2-2; 7 positions agree with TRBD1. CDR1 and CDR2 (germline): SGHKS, YYEKEE (reference sequence). Losses at the gene ends were 6 bases for V and 1 base for J; bases not matched to a gene: 12. CDR3 length: 17 amino acids. The CDR3 protein is CASIHSSRTGNTGELFF. CDR3 coding DNA: TGTGCCAGCATCCACTCAAGCCGGACAGGGAACACCGGGGAGCTGTTTTTT.

The V gene is TRBV5-1, the J gene TRBJ2-2; 7 bases align to TRBD1. The CDR3 runs 16 residues. The V gene's germline CDR1 is SGHRS and CDR2 YFSETQ. V was pared by 6 bases and J by 5 bases, with 13 bases of the junction left unmatched. This CDR3 reads CASMLHSGGRTGELFF. The CDR3 DNA reads as TGCGCCAGCATGCTTCATTCAGGGGGTCGAACCGGGGAGCTGTTTTTT.

The V gene is TRBV7-6, the J gene TRBJ2-3, with 9 positions matching TRBD2. J lost 0 bases, V lost 5 bases, and 6 bases had no gene match. Per germline, CDR1 SGHVS and CDR2 FNYEAQ. The CDR3 covers 16 residues. CDR3 DNA sequence: TGTGCCAGCAGCGTCCTAGCGGGGACTAGCACAGATACGCAGTATTTT. It specifies CASSVLAGTSTDTQYF.

The V call is TRBV7-3, the J call TRBJ2-5, with TRBD1 matching over 7 bases. The CDR3 runs to 15 residues. Unmatched junction bases numbered 7, after V lost 2 bases and J lost 4 bases. The germline V gene has CDR1 SGHTA and CDR2 FQGTGA. The CDR3 loop is CASSLEGAVGETQYF. DNA of the CDR3: TGTGCCAGCAGCTTAGAGGGGGCGGTGGGAGAGACCCAGTACTTC.

This chain links TRBV6-5 with TRBJ2-3; 10 bases are a match to TRBD2. Germline-derived CDR1 and CDR2 are MNHEY and SVGAGI. This CDR3 has 16 residues. Germline trimming cut 2 bases from V and 2 bases from J; bases unmatched to any gene: 4. DNA for the CDR3: TGTGCCAGCAGTTACCAAGCGGGAGGGTTCACAGATACGCAGTATTTT. Its protein is CASSYQAGGFTDTQYF.

The chain recombines TRBV6-5 with TRBJ1-5; D is unresolved. The V gene's germline CDR1 is MNHEY and CDR2 SVGAGI. Trimming removed 9 bases at V and 6 bases at J, with 15 bases between. This CDR3 comprises 13 residues. Written as DNA, the CDR3 is TGTGCCAGTCCTCTAGGCGGGCGTCAGCCCCAGCATTTT. Encoded protein: CASPLGGRQPQHF.

The chain employs TRBV7-6 and TRBJ1-4; D gene uncertain. The V gene lost 2 bases and the J gene lost 2 bases, with 12 bases spanning the gap. The CDR3 spans 16 residues. Germline V gene data show CDR1 as SGHVS and CDR2 as FNYEAQ. The CDR3 region is CASSLIPQATNEKLFF. The CDR3 coding sequence is TGTGCCAGCAGCTTAATTCCCCAGGCGACTAATGAAAAACTGTTTTTT.

The chain uses TRBV19 and TRBJ2-7, with TRBD2 matching 11 bases. The CDR3 has 17 residues. The V gene end was trimmed by 5 bases and the J gene end by 2 bases; junction bases not matched to a gene: 11. CDR1 is LNHDA, CDR2 SQIVND, per germline (reference sequence). CDR3 DNA: TGTGCCAGTAGTTTAGGGAGGGGACTAGCGGTAACCTACGAGCAGTACTTC. Translation gives CASSLGRGLAVTYEQYF. The whole variable domain, remainder taken from reference TRBV19 and TRBJ2-7, is DGGITQSPKYLFRKEGQNVTLSCEQNLNHDAMYWYRQDPGQGLRLIYYSQIVNDFQKGDIAEGYSVSREKKESFPLTVTSAQKNPTAFYLCASSLGRGLAVTYEQYFGPGTRLTVT.

The chain recombines TRBV9 with TRBJ2-1, with D possibly being TRBD1 (5 bases). Per germline, CDR1 SGDLS and CDR2 YYNGEE. V lost 0 bases and J lost 6, with 7 bases in between. The CDR3 loop spans 13 amino acids. CDR3 in DNA: TGTGCCAGCAGCGTAGGAAGGGGCAATGAGCAGTTCTTC. This gives the protein CASSVGRGNEQFF.

This clone was seen only a few times. The V call is TRBV28, the J call TRBJ1-5; 7 nucleotides align to TRBD1. V shed 3 bases and J 3 bases; nucleotides not matched to a gene: 5. CDR3 length: 15 amino acids. In germline, CDR1 is MDHEN, CDR2 SYDVKM. Written as DNA, the CDR3 is TGTGCCAGCAGTTTTGCTGGACAGGCCAATCAGCCCCAGCATTTT. Translating it yields CASSFAGQANQPQHF.